The 9 T cell receptor beta chains below were found in one sample sequenced in a study of a mutant IDH1 vaccine in newly diagnosed glioma. Data came from immunoSEQ multiplex PCR; TCRdb stores just in-frame clones and leaves some out. Counted here are about 88,000 clones, approximately 80% occurring once; the ten biggest clones make up less than 6.5%. As to time point: baseline, week 1 (first vaccination visit). As to treatment: pre-vaccination baseline after standard-of-care therapy. The sample here was PBMCs, taken from a glioma patient treated with radiotherapy, temozolomide or both. These receptors were obtained from a man in his forties or fifties with glioma. Some clones in this sample may be carry-over from other donors' samples.

This chain uses TRBV29-1 with TRBJ1-1, with no clear D. The V gene lost 4 bases and the J gene lost 1 base, with 13 bases spanning the gap. Germline CDR1 SQVTM, CDR2 ANQGSEA. The CDR3 is made up of 14 amino acids. As DNA, the CDR3 is TGCAGCGTTGTCCCACTCTCTGGGAACACTGAAGCTTTCTTT. Translation: CSVVPLSGNTEAFF.

The V and J genes are TRBV4-1 and TRBJ2-3, with D tentatively TRBD2 (6 bases). V was clipped by 3 bases and J by 4 bases, with 17 bases between them. The CDR3 runs to 16 residues. Germline V gives CDR1 MGHRA, CDR2 YSYEKL. CDR3 sequence reads: CASSQGPGLISDTQYF. In nucleotides, the CDR3 is TGCGCCAGCAGCCAGGGGCCGGGACTCATTTCAGATACGCAGTATTTT.

This clone was counted between two and nine times. The chain carries TRBV6-5 and TRBJ2-4, with D tentatively TRBD1 (6 bases). CDR3 length: 16 residues. The germline V gene has CDR1 MNHEY and CDR2 SVGAGI. V lost 4 bases and J 4 bases, leaving 17 bases between the germline ends. The CDR3 bases are TGTGCCAGCAGTTCCCTCTCCACCAGGGGAAAAAACATTCAGTACTTC. As protein: CASSSLSTRGKNIQYF.

The chain carries TRBV4-2 and TRBJ2-7; unclear D gene. CDR1 is LGHNA and CDR2 is YNFKEQ in the germline V gene. The V and J ends lost 0 bases and 7 bases respectively, with 25 bases between them. The CDR3 length is 18 residues. This CDR3 reads CASSQDGKGTDRSSEQYF. DNA of the CDR3: TGTGCCAGCAGCCAAGATGGGAAAGGAACAGATAGGTCTTCTGAGCAGTACTTC.

This chain joins TRBV5-4 and TRBJ1-1; weak D call: TRBD1 (6 bases). Per the germline V gene, CDR1 is SGHNT and CDR2 is YYREEE (reference sequence). Trimming removed 2 bases at V and 4 bases at J, with 12 bases between. CDR3 length: 14 residues. The CDR3 sequence: CASSFLGAGTEAFF. The CDR3, as DNA: TGTGCCAGCAGCTTTTTGGGGGCAGGCACTGAAGCTTTCTTT.

The V gene is TRBV10-1, the J gene TRBJ2-7; 7 bases line up with TRBD2. The V gene's germline CDR1 is WNHNN and CDR2 SYGVQD (reference sequence). The CDR3 has 15 residues. V was pared by 3 bases and J by 0 bases, with 5 bases of the junction left unmatched. The CDR3 here is CASSDTGGRSYEQYF. As DNA, the CDR3 is TGCGCCAGCAGTGACACGGGAGGTCGCTCCTACGAGCAGTACTTC.

The genes are TRBV20-1 and TRBJ2-7, with D possibly TRBD2 on 6 matching bases. This CDR3 is 11 amino acids long. Germline assignment: CDR1 DFQATT and CDR2 SNEGSKA (reference sequence). With 4 bases removed from V and 2 bases from J, the gap between germline ends came to 6 bases. CDR3 in amino acids: CSATGAYEQYF. The CDR3 nucleotides are TGCAGTGCTACGGGGGCCTACGAGCAGTACTTC.

J is TRBJ2-7 and V is TRBV5-6; 9 positions agree with TRBD2. This CDR3 spans 13 amino acids. Trimming cost V 5 bases and J 0 bases; bases outside gene matches: 0. The germline CDR1 and CDR2 sequences are SGHDT and YYEEEE. The CDR3 nucleotides are TGTGCCAGCAGGCGGGGGGGCTCCTACGAGCAGTACTTC. Protein sequence: CASRRGGSYEQYF.

The CDR3 bases are TGTGCCTGGACGCCGACAGGGGGCGCGAGAATTTCAACAGATACGCAGTATTTT. It yields the protein CAWTPTGGARISTDTQYF. V usage is TRBV30 and J usage is TRBJ2-3; TRBD1 agrees at 10 bases. This CDR3 comprises 18 residues. V lost 4 bases, J lost 3 bases, and 16 bases stayed unmatched. CDR1 is GTSNPN and CDR2 is SVGIG in the germline V gene (reference sequence).